The entry below describes one T cell receptor (beta chain). What it binds is unknown. Amplification of TCR beta CDR3 regions was performed using RNA transcripts as template. First-round RT-PCR with HTBI primers amplified the TCR CDR3 region. TCRdb called the multiplex PCR reads again in MiXCR, with one record for every CDR3 protein. Here the sample spans about 50,000 distinct CDR3 sequences, about 49% being singletons. With 3 bases clipped from V and 1 base from J, the junction kept 16 bases outside the gene matches. This CDR3 has 20 amino acids. The germline V gene encodes CDR1 SGDLS and CDR2 YYNGEE. The sample belongs to a study of T cells in Graves' hyperthyroidism and ophthalmopathy. Whole-study results and caveats: Before onset, by a median of around 6.1 months, the model predicted ophthalmopathy. A model of 13 V-J features distinguished ophthalmopathy from stable hyperthyroidism.

Uncontrolled infection, other autoimmune disease, pregnancy and lactation each barred patients from inclusion. The receptor comes from a woman aged 30 to 39 with Graves' ophthalmopathy. The J gene is TRBJ2-3, the V gene TRBV9, with 11 bases fitting TRBD2. Specimen: blood. The CDR3 DNA reads as TGTGCCAGCAGCGCTAATCCGGCTAGCGGGAGGACGGGAGGCACAGATACGCAGTATTTT. Translating it yields CASSANPASGRTGGTDTQYF.